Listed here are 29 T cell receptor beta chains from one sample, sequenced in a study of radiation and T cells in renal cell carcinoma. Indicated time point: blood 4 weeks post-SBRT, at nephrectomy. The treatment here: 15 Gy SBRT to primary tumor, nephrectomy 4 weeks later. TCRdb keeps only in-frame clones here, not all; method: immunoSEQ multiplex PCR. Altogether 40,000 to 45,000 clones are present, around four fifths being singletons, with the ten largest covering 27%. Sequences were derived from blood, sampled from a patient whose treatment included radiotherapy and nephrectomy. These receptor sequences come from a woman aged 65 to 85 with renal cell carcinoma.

Here the CDR3 reads CAISESIGGPTQETQYF. The CDR3 DNA sequence: TGTGCCATCAGTGAGTCGATTGGGGGGCCAACCCAAGAGACCCAGTACTTC. The chain links TRBV10-3 to TRBJ2-5, with D perhaps given as TRBD1 or TRBD2 (6 bases each). This CDR3 has 17 amino acids. Germline CDR1 reads ENHRY; CDR2 reads SYGVKD. Deletions cut 0 bases from V and 1 base from J, with 15 bases between.

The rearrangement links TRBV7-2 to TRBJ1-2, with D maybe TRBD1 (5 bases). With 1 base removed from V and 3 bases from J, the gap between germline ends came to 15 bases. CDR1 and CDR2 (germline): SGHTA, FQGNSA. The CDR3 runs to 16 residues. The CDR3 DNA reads TGTGCCAGCAGCTTAGGAGGTATAGGAGGGGACTATGGCTACACCTTC. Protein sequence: CASSLGGIGGDYGYTF.

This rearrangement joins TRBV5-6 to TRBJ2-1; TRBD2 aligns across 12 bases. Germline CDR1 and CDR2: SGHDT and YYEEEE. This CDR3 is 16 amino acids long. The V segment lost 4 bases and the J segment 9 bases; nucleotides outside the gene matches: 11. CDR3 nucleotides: TGTGCCAGCAGCGCCGGACTAGCGGGAATTCTTGGTGAGCAGTTCTTC. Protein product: CASSAGLAGILGEQFF.

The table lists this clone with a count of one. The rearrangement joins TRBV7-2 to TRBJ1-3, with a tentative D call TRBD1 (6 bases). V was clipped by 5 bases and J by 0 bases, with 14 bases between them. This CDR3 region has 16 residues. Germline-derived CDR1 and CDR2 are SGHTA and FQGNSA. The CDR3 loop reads CASSLGGSVSGNTIYF. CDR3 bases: TGTGCCAGCAGCCTAGGGGGGTCTGTCTCTGGAAACACCATATATTTT. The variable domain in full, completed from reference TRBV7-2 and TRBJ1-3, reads GAGVSQSPSNKVTEKGKDVELRCDPISGHTALYWYRQSLGQGLEFLIYFQGNSAPDKSGLPSDRFSAERTGGSVSTLTIQRTQQEDSAVYLCASSLGGSVSGNTIYFGEGSWLTVV.

This chain's CDR3 is CASSLLGRRETQYF. CDR3 DNA sequence: TGTGCCAGCTCTCTCCTGGGGAGGAGGGAGACCCAGTACTTC. The chain combines TRBV6-5 with TRBJ2-5; D might be TRBD2 (6 bases). CDR1 and CDR2 from the germline V gene are MNHEY and SVGAGI. The V and J ends lost 8 bases and 5 bases respectively, with 18 bases between them. The CDR3 is made up of 14 amino acids.

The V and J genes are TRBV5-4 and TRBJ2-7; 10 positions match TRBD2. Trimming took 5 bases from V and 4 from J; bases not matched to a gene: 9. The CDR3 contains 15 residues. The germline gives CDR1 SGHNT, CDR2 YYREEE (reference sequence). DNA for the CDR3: TGTGCCAGCAGTCCCGGACTAGCGGTGCTATACGAGCAGTACTTC. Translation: CASSPGLAVLYEQYF.

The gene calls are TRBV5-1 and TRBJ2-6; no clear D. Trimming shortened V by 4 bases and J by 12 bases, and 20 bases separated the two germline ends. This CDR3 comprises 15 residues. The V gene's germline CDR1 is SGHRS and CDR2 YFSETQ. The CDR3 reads CASSKDPKRSSVLTF. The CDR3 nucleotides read TGCGCCAGCAGCAAGGACCCCAAGAGGTCTTCCGTCCTGACTTTC.

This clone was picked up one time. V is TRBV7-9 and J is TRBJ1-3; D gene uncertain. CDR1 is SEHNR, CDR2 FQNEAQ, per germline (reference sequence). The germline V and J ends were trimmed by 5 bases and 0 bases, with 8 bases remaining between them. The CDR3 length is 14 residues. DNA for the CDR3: TGTGCCAGCAGCGTCGGAAGCTCTGGAAACACCATATATTTT. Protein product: CASSVGSSGNTIYF.

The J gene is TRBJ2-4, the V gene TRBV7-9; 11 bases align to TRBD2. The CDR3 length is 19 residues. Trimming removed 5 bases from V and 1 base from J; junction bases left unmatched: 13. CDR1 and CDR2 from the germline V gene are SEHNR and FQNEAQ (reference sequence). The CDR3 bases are TGTGCCAGCAGCGTACTAGCGGGGGCCGCCAGGGGGGCCAAAAACATTCAGTACTTC. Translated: CASSVLAGAARGAKNIQYF.

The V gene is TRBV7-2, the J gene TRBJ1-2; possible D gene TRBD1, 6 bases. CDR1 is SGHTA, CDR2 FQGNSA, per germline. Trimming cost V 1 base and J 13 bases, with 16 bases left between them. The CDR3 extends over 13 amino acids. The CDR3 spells CASSLVVRGYSTF. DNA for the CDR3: TGTGCCAGCAGCTTAGTAGTCAGGGGTTATAGCACCTTC.

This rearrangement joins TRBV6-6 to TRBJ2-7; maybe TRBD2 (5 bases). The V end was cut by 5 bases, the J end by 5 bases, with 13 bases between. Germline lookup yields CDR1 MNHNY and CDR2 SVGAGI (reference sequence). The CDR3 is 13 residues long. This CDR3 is CASSKPGNDEQYF. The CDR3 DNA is TGTGCCAGCAGTAAACCGGGAAACGACGAGCAGTACTTC.

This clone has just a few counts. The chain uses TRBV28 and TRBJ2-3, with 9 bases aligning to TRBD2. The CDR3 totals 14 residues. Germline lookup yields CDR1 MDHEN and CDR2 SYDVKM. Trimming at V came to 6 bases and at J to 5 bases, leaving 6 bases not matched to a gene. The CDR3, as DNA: TGTGCCAGCAGAGGCGGGGGGGTACGAGATACGCAGTATTTT. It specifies CASRGGGVRDTQYF.

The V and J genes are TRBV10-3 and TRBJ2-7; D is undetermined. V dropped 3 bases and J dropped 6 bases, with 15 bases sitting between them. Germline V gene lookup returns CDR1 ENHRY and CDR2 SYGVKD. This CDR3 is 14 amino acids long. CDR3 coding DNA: TGTGCCATCAGTGAAGATATGTCCTCCGCCGAGCAGTACTTC. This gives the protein CAISEDMSSAEQYF.

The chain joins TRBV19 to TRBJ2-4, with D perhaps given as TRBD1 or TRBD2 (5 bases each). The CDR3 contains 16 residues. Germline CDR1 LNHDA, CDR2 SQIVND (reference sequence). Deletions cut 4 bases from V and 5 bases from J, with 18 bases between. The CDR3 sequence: CASSRGTGFTENIQYF. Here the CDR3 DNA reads TGTGCCAGTAGTAGGGGCACGGGGTTCACGGAAAACATTCAGTACTTC. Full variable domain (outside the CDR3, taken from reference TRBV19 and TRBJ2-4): DGGITQSPKYLFRKEGQNVTLSCEQNLNHDAMYWYRQDPGQGLRLIYYSQIVNDFQKGDIAEGYSVSREKKESFPLTVTSAQKNPTAFYLCASSRGTGFTENIQYFGAGTRLSVL.

Here the CDR3 DNA reads TGCGCCAGCAGCCAAGGGGACAGCGAAAACACTGAAGCTTTCTTT. This codes for CASSQGDSENTEAFF. The rearrangement uses TRBV4-1 and TRBJ1-1; 7 positions match TRBD1. Germline lookup yields CDR1 MGHRA and CDR2 YSYEKL. This CDR3 has 15 amino acids. With 1 base clipped from V and 2 bases from J, the junction kept 4 bases outside the gene matches.

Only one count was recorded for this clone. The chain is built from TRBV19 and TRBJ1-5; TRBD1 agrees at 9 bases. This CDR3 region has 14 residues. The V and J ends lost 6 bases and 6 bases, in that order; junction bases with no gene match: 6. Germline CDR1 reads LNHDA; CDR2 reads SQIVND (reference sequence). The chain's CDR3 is CASSHTGGSQPQHF. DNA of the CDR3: TGTGCCAGTAGCCATACAGGGGGCAGTCAGCCCCAGCATTTT.

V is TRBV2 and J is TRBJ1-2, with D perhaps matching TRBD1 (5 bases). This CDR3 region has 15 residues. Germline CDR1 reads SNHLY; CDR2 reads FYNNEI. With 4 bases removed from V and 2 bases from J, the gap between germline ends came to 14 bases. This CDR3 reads CASSVAFGANYGYTF. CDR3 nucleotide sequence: TGTGCCAGCAGTGTTGCGTTTGGGGCGAACTATGGCTACACCTTC. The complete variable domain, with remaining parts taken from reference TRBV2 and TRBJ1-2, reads EPEVTQTPSHQVTQMGQEVILRCVPISNHLYFYWYRQILGQKVEFLVSFYNNEISEKSEIFDDQFSVERPDGSNFTLKIRSTKLEDSAMYFCASSVAFGANYGYTFGSGTRLTVV.

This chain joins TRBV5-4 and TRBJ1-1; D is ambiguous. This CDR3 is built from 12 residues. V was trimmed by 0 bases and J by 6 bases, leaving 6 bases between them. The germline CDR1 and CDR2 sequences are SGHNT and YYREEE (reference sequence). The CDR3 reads CASSLELSEAFF. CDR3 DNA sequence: TGTGCCAGCAGCTTGGAACTGTCTGAAGCTTTCTTT.

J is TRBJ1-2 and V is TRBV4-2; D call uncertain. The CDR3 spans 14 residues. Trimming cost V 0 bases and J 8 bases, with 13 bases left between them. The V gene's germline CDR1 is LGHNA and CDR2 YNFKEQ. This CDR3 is CASSQDLGFGGYTF. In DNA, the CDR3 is TGTGCCAGCAGCCAAGATCTAGGGTTCGGCGGCTACACCTTC.

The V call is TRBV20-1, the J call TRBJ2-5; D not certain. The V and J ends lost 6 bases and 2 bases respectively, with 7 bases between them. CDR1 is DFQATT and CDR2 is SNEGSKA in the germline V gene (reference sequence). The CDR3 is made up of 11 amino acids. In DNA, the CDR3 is TGCAGTGCGCTAAGGCAAGAGACCCAGTACTTC. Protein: CSALRQETQYF.

CDR3 in DNA: TGCGCCAGCAGCCCACGGACTAGCGACCCCTACGAGCAGTACTTC. This sequence encodes CASSPRTSDPYEQYF. The gene calls are TRBV5-1 and TRBJ2-7; the match to TRBD2 covers 9 bases. Germline assignment: CDR1 SGHRS and CDR2 YFSETQ. Germline trimming cut 4 bases from V and 2 bases from J; bases unmatched to any gene: 7. The CDR3 loop spans 15 amino acids.

Written as DNA, the CDR3 is TGTGCCAGCACAGGAGGGACAGAAGGTGGCTACACCTTC. Protein sequence: CASTGGTEGGYTF. The chain carries TRBV7-9 and TRBJ1-2, with 7 positions matching TRBD1. The CDR3 has 13 amino acids. J gave up 7 bases and V 7 bases, and 9 bases lay outside the gene matches. Per the germline V gene, CDR1 is SEHNR and CDR2 is FQNEAQ (reference sequence).

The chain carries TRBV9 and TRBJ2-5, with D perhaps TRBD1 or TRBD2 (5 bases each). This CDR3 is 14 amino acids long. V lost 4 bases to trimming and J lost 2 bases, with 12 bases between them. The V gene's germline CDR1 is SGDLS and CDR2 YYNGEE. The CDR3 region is CASSPGTRQETQYF. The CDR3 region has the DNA TGTGCCAGCAGCCCAGGGACCAGACAAGAGACCCAGTACTTC.

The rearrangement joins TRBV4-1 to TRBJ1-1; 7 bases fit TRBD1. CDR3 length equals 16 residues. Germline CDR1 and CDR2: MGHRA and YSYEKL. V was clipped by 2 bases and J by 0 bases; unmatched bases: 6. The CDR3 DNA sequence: TGCGCCAGCAGCCAAATACGGGACAGTATGAACACTGAAGCTTTCTTT. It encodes CASSQIRDSMNTEAFF.

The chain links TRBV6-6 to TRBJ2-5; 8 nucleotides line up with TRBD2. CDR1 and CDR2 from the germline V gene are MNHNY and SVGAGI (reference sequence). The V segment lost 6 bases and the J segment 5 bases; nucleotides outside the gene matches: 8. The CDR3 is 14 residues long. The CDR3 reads CASRFGRARETQYF. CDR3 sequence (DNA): TGTGCCAGCAGATTCGGGAGGGCGAGGGAGACCCAGTACTTC.

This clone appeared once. CDR3 amino acids: CASSKAGTSRNEQFF. The CDR3 DNA reads TGTGCCAGCAGCAAGGCCGGGACTAGCCGCAATGAGCAGTTCTTC. This chain joins TRBV5-4 and TRBJ2-1, with 9 nucleotides matching TRBD2. With 4 bases clipped from V and 6 bases from J, the junction kept 8 bases outside the gene matches. The CDR3 length is 15 residues. Germline V gene data show CDR1 as SGHNT and CDR2 as YYREEE (reference sequence).

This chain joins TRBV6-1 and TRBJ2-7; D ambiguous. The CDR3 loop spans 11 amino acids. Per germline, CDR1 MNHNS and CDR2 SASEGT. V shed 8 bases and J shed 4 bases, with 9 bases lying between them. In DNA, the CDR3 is TGTGCCAGCCAGCTCCATTACGAGCAGTACTTC. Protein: CASQLHYEQYF.

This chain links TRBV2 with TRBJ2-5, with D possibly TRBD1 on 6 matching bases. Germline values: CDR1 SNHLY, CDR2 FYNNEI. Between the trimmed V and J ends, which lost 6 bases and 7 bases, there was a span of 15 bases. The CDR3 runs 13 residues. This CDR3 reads CASSPGTSGTQYF. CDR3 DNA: TGTGCCAGCAGCCCCGGGACATCGGGGACCCAGTACTTC.

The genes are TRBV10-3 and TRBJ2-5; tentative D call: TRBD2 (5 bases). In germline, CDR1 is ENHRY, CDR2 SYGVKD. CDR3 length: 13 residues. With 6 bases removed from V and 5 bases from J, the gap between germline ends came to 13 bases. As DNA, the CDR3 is TGTGCCATCAGCGGGGTGCTTGGGGAGACCCAGTACTTC. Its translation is CAISGVLGETQYF.